These 6 T cell receptor beta chains were sequenced from one sample in a study of Ad26.COV2.S vaccination and SARS-CoV-2 variants. The assay was immunoSEQ multiplex PCR, and TCRdb's table has in-frame clones only and misses some. Of some 520,000 clones listed, around 88% are singletons. Treatment denoted: approximately 18 received Ad26.COV2.S at low or high dose, single or two shots; five or six received placebo; per-sample allocation not given. Collection of samples fell on day 63 after the first vaccine or placebo injection. The sequencing here drew on peripheral blood, taken in a trial of Ad26.COV2.S vaccine versus placebo. These receptors were taken from a person aged 18-60 years who received the Ad26.COV2.S COVID-19 vaccine or a placebo.

The chain uses TRBV5-5 and TRBJ2-5; TRBD1 matches at 9 bases. Germline CDR1 reads SGHKS; CDR2 reads YYEKEE (reference sequence). The V segment lost 4 bases and the J segment 5 bases; nucleotides outside the gene matches: 9. This CDR3 contains 15 residues. CDR3 DNA sequence: TGTGCCAGCAGCCCATCCGGGACAGGGTTGGAGACCCAGTACTTC. It is translated as CASSPSGTGLETQYF.

The V and J genes are TRBV19 and TRBJ1-2; no reliable D call. The CDR3 runs 14 residues. CDR1 is LNHDA and CDR2 is SQIVND in the germline V gene (reference sequence). V lost 1 base, J lost 0 bases, and 6 bases lay in between. The CDR3 bases are TGTGCCAGTAGTATAGGAGCAGCTAACTATGGCTACACCTTC. Translation: CASSIGAANYGYTF.

This chain uses TRBV11-2 with TRBJ2-1; 8 nucleotides agree with TRBD1. CDR1 and CDR2 from the germline V gene are SGHAT and FQNNGV. J gave up 0 bases and V 3 bases, and 4 bases lay outside the gene matches. CDR3 length equals 16 residues. CDR3 nucleotide sequence: TGTGCCAGCAGCTTTCGACAGGGGAGCTCCTACAATGAGCAGTTCTTC. Translating it yields CASSFRQGSSYNEQFF.

The J gene is TRBJ2-4, the V gene TRBV7-2; D possibly matches TRBD1 or TRBD2 (6 bases each). Germline CDR1 is SGHTA and CDR2 is FQGNSA. V shed 6 bases and J shed 7 bases, with 13 bases lying between them. The CDR3 extends over 13 amino acids. The CDR3 spells CASRRGDRNIQYF. DNA for the CDR3: TGTGCCAGCAGGAGGGGGGATAGGAACATTCAGTACTTC.

V gene TRBV5-1 combines with J gene TRBJ2-2; perhaps TRBD1 as D (6 bases). This CDR3 region has 13 residues. Germline CDR1 and CDR2: SGHRS and YFSETQ. V was pared by 7 bases and J by 7 bases, with 14 bases between. CDR3 residues: CASHRDQVGELFF. The CDR3 DNA reads TGCGCCAGCCACAGGGATCAGGTCGGGGAGCTGTTTTTT.

This chain connects TRBV19 to TRBJ1-6; TRBD1 is a possible D gene (6 bases). Germline V CDR1 and CDR2: LNHDA, SQIVND (reference sequence). Between the trimmed V and J ends, which lost 9 bases and 9 bases, there was a span of 15 bases. The CDR3 totals 13 residues. The CDR3 here is CASRTGPSSPLHF. CDR3 coding DNA: TGTGCCAGCAGAACAGGGCCCTCTTCACCCCTCCACTTT.